The clone carrying this T cell receptor (beta chain) came up once. As originally analysed: Reference gene primer amplification gave estimated nucleated cell counts. Measured with immunoSEQ multiplex PCR; TCRdb has only the in-frame clones, and not every one. The D gene and trimming were derived from the DNA, and the V and J assignments and clone size from that table. This sample has about 74,000 clones, with approximately 86% found just once. The data were taken from a study of blood T cell repertoires in COVID-19. Study overall: Sources were T cells, B-cell-depleted T cells, or PBMCs; the material itself was cDNA or gDNA.

Germline V gene lookup returns CDR1 LGHNA and CDR2 YSLEER. The CDR3 spans 15 residues. The junction had 1 base not matched to a gene; V was cut back by 3 bases and J by 0 bases. Sequencing used peripheral blood. This sequence originates from a woman aged 80 or older with active or convalescent COVID-19. The chain carries TRBV4-3 and TRBJ2-3, with 9 positions matching TRBD2. This CDR3 is CASSHLAGSTDTQYF. In DNA, the CDR3 is TGCGCCAGCAGCCACCTAGCGGGGAGCACAGATACGCAGTATTTT.